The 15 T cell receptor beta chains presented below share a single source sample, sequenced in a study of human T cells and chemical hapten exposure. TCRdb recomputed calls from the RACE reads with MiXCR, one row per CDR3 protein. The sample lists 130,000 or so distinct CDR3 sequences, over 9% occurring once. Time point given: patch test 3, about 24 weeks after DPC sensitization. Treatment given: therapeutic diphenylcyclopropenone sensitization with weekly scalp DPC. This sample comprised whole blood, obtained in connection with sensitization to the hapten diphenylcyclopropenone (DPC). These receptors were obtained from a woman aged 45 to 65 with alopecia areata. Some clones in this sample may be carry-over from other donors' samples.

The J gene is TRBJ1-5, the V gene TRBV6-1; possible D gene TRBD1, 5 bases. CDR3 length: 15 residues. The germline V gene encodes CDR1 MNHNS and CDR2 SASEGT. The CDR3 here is CSIGGDHYSNQPQHF. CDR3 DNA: TGTTCTATAGGAGGGGACCATTATAGCAATCAGCCCCAGCATTTT.

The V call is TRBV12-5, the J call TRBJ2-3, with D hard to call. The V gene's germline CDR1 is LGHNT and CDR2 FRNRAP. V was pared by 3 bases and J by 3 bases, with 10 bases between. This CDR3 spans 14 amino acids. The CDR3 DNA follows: TGTGCTAGTGGTTTTCTCCCGAGGACAGATACGCAGTATTTT. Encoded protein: CASGFLPRTDTQYF.

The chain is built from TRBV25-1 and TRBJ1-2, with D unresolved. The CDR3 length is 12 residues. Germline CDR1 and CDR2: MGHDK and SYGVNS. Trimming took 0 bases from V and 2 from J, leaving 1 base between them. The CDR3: CASSEYNYGYTF. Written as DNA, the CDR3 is TGTGCCAGCAGTGAATACAACTATGGCTACACCTTC.

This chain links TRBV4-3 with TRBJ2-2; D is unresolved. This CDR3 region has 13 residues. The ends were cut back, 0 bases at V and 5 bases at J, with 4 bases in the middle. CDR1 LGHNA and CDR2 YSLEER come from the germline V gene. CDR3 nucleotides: TGCGCCAGCAGCCAAGAGACGACCGGGGAGCTGTTTTTT. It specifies CASSQETTGELFF.

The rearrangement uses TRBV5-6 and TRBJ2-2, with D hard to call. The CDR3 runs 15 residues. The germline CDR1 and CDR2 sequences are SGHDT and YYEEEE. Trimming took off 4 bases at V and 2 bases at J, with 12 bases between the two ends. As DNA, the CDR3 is TGTGCCAGCAGCACCGCAACAAGAAACACCGGGGAGCTGTTTTTT. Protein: CASSTATRNTGELFF. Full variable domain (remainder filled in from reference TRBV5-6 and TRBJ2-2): DAGVTQSPTHLIKTRGQQVTLRCSPKSGHDTVSWYQQALGQGPQFIFQYYEEEERQRGNFPDRFSGHQFPNYSSELNVNALLLGDSALYLCASSTATRNTGELFFGEGSRLTVL.

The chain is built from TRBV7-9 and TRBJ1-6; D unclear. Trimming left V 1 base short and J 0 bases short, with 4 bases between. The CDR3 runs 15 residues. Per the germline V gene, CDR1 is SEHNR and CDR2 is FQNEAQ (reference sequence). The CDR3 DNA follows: TGTGCCAGCAGCTTAGTGAGCTCCTATAATTCACCCCTCCACTTT. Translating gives CASSLVSSYNSPLHF.

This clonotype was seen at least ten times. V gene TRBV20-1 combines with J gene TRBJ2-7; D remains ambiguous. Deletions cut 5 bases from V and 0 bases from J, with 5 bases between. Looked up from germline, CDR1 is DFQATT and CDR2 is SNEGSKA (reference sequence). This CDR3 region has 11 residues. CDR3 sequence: CSADRSYEQYF. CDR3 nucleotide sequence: TGCAGTGCTGACCGCTCCTACGAGCAGTACTTC.

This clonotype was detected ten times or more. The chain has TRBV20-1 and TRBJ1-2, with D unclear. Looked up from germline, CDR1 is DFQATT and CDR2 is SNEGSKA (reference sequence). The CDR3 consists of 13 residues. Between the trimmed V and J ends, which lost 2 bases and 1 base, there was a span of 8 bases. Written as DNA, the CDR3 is TGCAGTGCTAGAACAGATGTTAACTATGGCTACACCTTC. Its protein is CSARTDVNYGYTF.

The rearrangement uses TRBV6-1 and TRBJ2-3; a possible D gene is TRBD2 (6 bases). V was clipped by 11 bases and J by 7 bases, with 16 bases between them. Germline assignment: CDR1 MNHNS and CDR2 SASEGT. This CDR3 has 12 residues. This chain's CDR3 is CAAGTAVNTQYF. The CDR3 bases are TGTGCCGCTGGGACTGCTGTTAATACGCAGTATTTT.

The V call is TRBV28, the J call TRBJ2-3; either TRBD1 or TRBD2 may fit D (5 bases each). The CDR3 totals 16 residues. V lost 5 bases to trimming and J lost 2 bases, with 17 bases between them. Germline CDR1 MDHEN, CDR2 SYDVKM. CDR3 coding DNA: TGTGCCAGCAGTCCGTCCCTGGGACGGAACACAGATACGCAGTATTTT. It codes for CASSPSLGRNTDTQYF. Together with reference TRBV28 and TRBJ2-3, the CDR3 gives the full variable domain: DVKVTQSSRYLVKRTGEKVFLECVQDMDHENMFWYRQDPGLGLRLIYFSYDVKMKEKGDIPEGYSVSREKKERFSLILESASTNQTSMYLCASSPSLGRNTDTQYFGPGTRLTVL.

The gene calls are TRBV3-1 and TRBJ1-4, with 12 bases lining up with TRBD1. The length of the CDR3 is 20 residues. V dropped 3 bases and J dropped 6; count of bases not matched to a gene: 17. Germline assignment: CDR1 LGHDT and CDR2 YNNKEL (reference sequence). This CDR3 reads CASSQDGTGGAVHWDEKLFF. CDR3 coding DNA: TGTGCCAGCAGCCAGGACGGGACAGGGGGCGCGGTTCACTGGGATGAAAAACTGTTTTTT.

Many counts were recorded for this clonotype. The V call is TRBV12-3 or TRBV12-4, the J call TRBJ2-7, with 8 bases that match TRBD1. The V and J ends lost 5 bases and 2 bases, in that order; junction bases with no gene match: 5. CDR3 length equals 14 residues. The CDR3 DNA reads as TGTGCCAGCAGTAGACAGGGGCCCACCTACGAGCAGTACTTC. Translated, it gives CASSRQGPTYEQYF.

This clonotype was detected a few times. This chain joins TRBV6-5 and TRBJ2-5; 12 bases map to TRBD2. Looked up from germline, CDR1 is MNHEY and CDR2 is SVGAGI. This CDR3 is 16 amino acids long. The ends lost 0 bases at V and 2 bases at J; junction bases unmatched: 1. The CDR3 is CASSYSLAGGQETQYF. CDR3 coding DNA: TGTGCCAGCAGTTACTCACTAGCGGGAGGTCAAGAGACCCAGTACTTC.

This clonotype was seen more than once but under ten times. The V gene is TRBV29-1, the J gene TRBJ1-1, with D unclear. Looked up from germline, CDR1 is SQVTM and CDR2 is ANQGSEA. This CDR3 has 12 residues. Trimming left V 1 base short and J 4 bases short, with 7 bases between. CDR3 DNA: TGCAGCGTTGAAGGTACGAGCACTGAAGCTTTCTTT. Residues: CSVEGTSTEAFF.

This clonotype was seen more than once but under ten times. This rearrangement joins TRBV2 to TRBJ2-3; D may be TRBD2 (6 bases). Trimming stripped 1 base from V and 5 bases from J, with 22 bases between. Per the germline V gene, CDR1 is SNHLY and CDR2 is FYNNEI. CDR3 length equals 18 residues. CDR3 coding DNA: TGTGCCAGCAGTGAAGAGGACCGGGGACTTACGTGGGGAGATACGCAGTATTTT. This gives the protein CASSEEDRGLTWGDTQYF.